This T cell receptor beta chain was found in a study of response to subunit inactivated influenza vaccine. Study outcomes and limitations: The study's authors posited that every seasonal influenza vaccination enlists few new T cells.

Points on this clonotype: Its antigen is undetermined.

The CDR3 sequence is 13 residues long. Trimming shortened V by 4 bases and J by 2 bases, and 8 bases separated the two germline ends. CDR1 DFQATT and CDR2 SNEGSKA come from the germline V gene (reference sequence). TCRdb used MiXCR to reprocess the RT-PCR reads, holding one entry per CDR3 protein. This sample has 500,000 to 600,000 distinct CDR3 sequences, with more than 15% found just once. This rearrangement joins TRBV20-1 to TRBJ1-4; the D is unclear. Specimen: CD4+ T cells sorted from PBMCs, collected around 25 months after vaccination. This TCR derives from a man between 50 and 69 years old who received an inactivated influenza vaccine. The CDR3 DNA follows: TGCAGTGCTATGGCTTCGACTAATGAAAAACTGTTTTTT. Translation gives CSAMASTNEKLFF.